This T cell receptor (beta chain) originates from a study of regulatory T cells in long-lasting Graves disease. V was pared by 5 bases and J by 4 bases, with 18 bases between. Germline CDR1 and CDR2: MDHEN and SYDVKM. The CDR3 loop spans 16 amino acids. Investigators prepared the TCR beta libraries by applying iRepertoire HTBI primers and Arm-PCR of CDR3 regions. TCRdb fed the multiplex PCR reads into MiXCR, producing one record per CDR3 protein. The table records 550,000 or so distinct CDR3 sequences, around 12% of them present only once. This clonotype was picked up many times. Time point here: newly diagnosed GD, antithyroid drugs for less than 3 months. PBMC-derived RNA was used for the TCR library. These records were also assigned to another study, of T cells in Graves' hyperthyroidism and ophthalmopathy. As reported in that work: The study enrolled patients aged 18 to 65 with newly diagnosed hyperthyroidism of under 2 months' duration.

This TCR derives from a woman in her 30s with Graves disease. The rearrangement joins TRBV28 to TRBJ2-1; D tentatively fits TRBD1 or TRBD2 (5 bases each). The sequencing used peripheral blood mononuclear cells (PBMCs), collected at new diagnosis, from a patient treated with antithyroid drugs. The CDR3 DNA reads TGTGCCAGCAGTCTCGGGACCCTCGTTTATTACAATGAGCAGTTCTTC. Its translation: CASSLGTLVYYNEQFF. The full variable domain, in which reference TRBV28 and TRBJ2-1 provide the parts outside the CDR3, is DVKVTQSSRYLVKRTGEKVFLECVQDMDHENMFWYRQDPGLGLRLIYFSYDVKMKEKGDIPEGYSVSREKKERFSLILESASTNQTSMYLCASSLGTLVYYNEQFFGPGTRLTVL.